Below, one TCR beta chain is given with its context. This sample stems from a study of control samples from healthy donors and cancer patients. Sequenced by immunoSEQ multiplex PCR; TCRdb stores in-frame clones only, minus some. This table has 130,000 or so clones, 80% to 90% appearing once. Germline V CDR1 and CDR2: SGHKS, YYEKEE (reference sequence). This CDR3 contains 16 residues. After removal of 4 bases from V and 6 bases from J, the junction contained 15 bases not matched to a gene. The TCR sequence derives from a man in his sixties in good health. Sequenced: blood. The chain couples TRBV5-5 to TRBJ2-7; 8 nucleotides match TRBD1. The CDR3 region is CASSPQSGRGPGEQYF. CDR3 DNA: TGTGCCAGCAGCCCCCAATCGGGCAGGGGGCCCGGCGAGCAGTACTTC.